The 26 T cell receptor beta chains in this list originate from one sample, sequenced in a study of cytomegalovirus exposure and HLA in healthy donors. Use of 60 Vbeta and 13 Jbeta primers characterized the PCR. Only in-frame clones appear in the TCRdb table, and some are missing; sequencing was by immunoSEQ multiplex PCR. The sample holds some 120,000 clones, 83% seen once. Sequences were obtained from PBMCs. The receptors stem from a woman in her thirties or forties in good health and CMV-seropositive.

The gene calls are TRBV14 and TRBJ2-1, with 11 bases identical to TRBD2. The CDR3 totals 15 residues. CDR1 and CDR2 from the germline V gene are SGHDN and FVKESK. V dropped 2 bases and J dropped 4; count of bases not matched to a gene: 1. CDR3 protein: CASSQLAGGYNEQFF. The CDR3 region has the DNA TGTGCCAGCAGCCAACTAGCGGGGGGTTACAATGAGCAGTTCTTC.

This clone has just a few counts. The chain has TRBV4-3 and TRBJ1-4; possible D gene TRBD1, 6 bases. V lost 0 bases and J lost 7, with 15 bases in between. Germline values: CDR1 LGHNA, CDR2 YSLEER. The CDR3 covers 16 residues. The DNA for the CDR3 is TGCGCCAGCAGCCAAGATCTAGGACAGACCCTTGAAAAACTGTTTTTT. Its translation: CASSQDLGQTLEKLFF.

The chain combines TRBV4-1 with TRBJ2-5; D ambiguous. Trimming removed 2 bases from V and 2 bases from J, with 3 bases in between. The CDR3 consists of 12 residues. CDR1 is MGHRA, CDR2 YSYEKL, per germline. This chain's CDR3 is CASSQLQETQYF. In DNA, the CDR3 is TGCGCCAGCAGCCAATTACAAGAGACCCAGTACTTC.

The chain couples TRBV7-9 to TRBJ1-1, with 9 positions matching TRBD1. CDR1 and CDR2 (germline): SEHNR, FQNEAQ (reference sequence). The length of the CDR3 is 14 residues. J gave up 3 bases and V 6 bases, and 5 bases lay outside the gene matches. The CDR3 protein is CASSFTGGYTEAFF. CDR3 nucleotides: TGTGCCAGCAGTTTTACAGGGGGCTACACTGAAGCTTTCTTT.

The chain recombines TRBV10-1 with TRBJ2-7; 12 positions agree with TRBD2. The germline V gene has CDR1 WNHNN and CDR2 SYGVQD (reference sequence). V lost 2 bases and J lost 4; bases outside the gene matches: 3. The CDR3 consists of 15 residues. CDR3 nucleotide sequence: TGCGCCAGCAGTGAGAGGCTAGCGGGAGGGTACGAGCAGTACTTC. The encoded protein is CASSERLAGGYEQYF.

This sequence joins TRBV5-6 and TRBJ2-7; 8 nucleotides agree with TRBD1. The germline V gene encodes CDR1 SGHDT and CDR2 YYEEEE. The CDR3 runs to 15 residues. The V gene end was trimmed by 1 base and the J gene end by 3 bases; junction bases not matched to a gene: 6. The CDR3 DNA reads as TGTGCCAGCAGCTTGTTCGGGACAGGAAACTACGAGCAGTACTTC. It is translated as CASSLFGTGNYEQYF.

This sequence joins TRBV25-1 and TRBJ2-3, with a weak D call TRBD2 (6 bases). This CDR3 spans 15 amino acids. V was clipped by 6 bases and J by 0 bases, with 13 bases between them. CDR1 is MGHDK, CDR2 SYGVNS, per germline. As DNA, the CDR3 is TGTGCCAGCAGAGATTTAGCGGCTAGCACAGATACGCAGTATTTT. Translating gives CASRDLAASTDTQYF.

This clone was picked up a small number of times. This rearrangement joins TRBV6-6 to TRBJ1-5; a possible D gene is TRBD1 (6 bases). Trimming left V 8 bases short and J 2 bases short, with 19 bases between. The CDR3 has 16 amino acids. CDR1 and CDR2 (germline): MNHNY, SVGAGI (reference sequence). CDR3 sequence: CASAAAGALGNQPQHF. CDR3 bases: TGTGCCAGCGCCGCGGCGGGGGCGTTGGGCAATCAGCCCCAGCATTTT.

Here the CDR3 reads CASSLRGSNQPQHF. As DNA, the CDR3 is TGTGCCAGCAGTTTAAGGGGAAGCAATCAGCCCCAGCATTTT. The chain combines TRBV28 with TRBJ1-5, with D perhaps TRBD1 (5 bases). The CDR3 contains 14 residues. Germline V gene lookup returns CDR1 MDHEN and CDR2 SYDVKM. V lost 2 bases and J lost 1, with 6 bases in between.

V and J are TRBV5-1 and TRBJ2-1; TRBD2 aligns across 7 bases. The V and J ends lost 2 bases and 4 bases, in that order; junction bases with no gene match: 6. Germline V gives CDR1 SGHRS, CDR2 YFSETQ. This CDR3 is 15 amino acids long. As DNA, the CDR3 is TGCGCCAGCAGCTTCCAAGCGGGGACTTACAATGAGCAGTTCTTC. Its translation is CASSFQAGTYNEQFF.

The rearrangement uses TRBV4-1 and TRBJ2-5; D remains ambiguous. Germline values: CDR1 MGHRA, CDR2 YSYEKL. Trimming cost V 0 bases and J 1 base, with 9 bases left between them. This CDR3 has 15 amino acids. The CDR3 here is CASSQDEVPQETQYF. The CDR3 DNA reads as TGCGCCAGCAGCCAAGATGAGGTACCCCAAGAGACCCAGTACTTC.

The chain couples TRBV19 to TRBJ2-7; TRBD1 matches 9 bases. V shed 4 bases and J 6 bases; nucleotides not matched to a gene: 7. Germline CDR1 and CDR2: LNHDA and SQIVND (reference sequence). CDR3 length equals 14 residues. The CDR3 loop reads CASSTRTGAFEQYF. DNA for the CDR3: TGTGCCAGTAGTACCAGGACAGGGGCTTTCGAGCAGTACTTC.

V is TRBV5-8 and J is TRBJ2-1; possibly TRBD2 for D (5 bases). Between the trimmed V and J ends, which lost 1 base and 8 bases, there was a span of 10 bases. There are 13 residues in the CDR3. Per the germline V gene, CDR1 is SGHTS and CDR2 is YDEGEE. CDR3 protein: CASSLPGSYEQFF. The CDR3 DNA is TGTGCCAGCAGCTTGCCGGGGAGTTATGAGCAGTTCTTC.

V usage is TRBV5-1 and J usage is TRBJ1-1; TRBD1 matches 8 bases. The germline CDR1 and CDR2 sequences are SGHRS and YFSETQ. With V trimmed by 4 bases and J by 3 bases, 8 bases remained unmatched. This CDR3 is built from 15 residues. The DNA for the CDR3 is TGCGCCAGCAGCGACCCAGGACAGGGCTACACTGAAGCTTTCTTT. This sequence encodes CASSDPGQGYTEAFF.

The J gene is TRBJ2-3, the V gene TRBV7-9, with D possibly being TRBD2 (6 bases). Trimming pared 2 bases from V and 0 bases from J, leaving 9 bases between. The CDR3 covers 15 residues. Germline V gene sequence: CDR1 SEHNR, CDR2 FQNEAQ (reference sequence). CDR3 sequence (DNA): TGTGCCAGCAGCTTATATAGCGGCAGCACAGATACGCAGTATTTT. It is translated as CASSLYSGSTDTQYF.

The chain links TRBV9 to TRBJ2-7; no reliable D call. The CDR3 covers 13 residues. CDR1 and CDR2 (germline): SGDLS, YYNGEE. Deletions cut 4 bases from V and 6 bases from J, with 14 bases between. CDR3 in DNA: TGTGCCAGCAGCCTTGGAGTCGGATCCGAGCAGTACTTC. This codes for CASSLGVGSEQYF.

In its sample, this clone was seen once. CDR3 bases: TGTGCCAGTAGTACCGGGACTAGCGGGAGTTGGAATGAGCAGTTCTTC. Amino acids: CASSTGTSGSWNEQFF. The rearrangement links TRBV19 to TRBJ2-1; 14 nucleotides agree with TRBD2. CDR3 length equals 16 residues. Germline V gene lookup returns CDR1 LNHDA and CDR2 SQIVND (reference sequence). J gave up 7 bases and V 4 bases, and 6 bases lay outside the gene matches.

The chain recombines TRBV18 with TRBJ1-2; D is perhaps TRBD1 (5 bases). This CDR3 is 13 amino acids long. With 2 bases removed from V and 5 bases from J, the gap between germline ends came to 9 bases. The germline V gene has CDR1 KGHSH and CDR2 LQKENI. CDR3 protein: CASSPKTEYGYTF. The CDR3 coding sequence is TGTGCCAGCTCACCAAAGACAGAGTATGGCTACACCTTC.

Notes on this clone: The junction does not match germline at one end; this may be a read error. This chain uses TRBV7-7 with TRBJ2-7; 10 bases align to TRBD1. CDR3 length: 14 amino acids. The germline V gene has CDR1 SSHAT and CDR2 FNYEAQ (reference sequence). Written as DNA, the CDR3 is TGTGCTAGCAGCCCTGGGACAGGGGTGAGGGAGCAGTACTTC. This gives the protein CASSPGTGVREQYF.

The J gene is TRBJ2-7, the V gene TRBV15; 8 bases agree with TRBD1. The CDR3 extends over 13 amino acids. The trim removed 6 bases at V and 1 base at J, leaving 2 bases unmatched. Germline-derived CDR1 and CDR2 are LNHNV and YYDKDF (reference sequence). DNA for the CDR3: TGTGCCACCAGACAGGGGGAATCCTACGAGCAGTACTTC. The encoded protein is CATRQGESYEQYF.

The CDR3 reads CASSPPGSPSSYEQYF. The CDR3 bases are TGTGCCAGCTCACCACCCGGGTCCCCGAGCTCCTACGAGCAGTACTTC. V is TRBV18 and J is TRBJ2-7, with D unclear. The CDR3 spans 16 residues. The V and J ends lost 0 bases and 0 bases respectively, with 12 bases between them. Germline V gene lookup returns CDR1 KGHSH and CDR2 LQKENI.

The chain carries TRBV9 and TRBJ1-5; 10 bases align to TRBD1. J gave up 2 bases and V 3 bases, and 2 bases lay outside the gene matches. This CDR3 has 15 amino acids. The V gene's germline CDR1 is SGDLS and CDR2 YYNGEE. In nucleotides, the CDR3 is TGTGCCAGCAGCGAAGGACAGGGGGGCAATCAGCCCCAGCATTTT. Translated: CASSEGQGGNQPQHF.

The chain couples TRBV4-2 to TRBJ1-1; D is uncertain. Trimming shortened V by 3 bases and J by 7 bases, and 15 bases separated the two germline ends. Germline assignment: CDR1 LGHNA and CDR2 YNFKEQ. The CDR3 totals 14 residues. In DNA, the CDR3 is TGTGCCAGCAGCCAGGGCGCAGTGACCGGTGAAGCTTTCTTT. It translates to CASSQGAVTGEAFF.

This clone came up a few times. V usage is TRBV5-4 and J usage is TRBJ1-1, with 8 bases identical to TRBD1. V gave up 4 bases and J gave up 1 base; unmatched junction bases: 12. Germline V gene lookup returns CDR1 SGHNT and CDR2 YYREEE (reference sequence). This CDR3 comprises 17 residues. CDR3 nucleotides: TGTGCCAGCAGCGCCGGGAAGGGGACAGGACCGAACACTGAAGCTTTCTTT. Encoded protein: CASSAGKGTGPNTEAFF.

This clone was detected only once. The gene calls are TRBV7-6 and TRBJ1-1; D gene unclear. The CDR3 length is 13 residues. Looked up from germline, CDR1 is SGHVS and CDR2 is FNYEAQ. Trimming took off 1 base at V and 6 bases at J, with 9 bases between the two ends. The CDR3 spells CASSLGAGSEAFF. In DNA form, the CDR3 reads TGTGCCAGCAGCTTAGGAGCGGGGTCTGAAGCTTTCTTT. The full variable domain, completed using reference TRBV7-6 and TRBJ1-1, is GAGVSQSPRYKVTKRGQDVALRCDPISGHVSLYWYRQALGQGPEFLTYFNYEAQQDKSGLPNDRFSAERPEGSISTLTIQRTEQRDSAMYRCASSLGAGSEAFFGQGTRLTVV.

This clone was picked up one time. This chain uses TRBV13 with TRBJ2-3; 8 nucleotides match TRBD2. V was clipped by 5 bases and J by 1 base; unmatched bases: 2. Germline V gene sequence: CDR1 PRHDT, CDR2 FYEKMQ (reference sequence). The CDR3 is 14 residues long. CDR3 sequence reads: CASSRREGTDTQYF. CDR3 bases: TGTGCCAGCAGCCGGCGGGAGGGCACAGATACGCAGTATTTT.